The sequence of this T cell receptor (beta chain) was determined in a study of blood T cell repertoires in COVID-19. Study information: Samples taken during acute and convalescent COVID-19 were collected in the United States, Italy and Spain. PBMCs, B-cell-depleted T cells, or T cells were the source of the cDNA or gDNA that made up the material.

Trimming removed 5 bases from V and 1 base from J, with 23 bases in between. There are 18 residues in the CDR3. CDR1 is WNHNN and CDR2 is SYGVQD in the germline V gene (reference sequence). In the original analysis: Nucleated cell number was recorded as an estimate derived from reference gene primer amplification. Profiled with immunoSEQ multiplex PCR; TCRdb holds only in-frame clones, not every one. That table is the source of V, J and clone size, and D and trimming were worked out from the DNA. Of around 70,000 clones in the sample, over 70% were seen once. The chain links TRBV10-1 to TRBJ1-1; D unresolved. The TCR sequence derives from a human donor in a cohort sampled during active COVID-19. The sequencing input was peripheral blood. CDR3 amino acids: CASSLRESSRAPNTEAFF. For the CDR3, the DNA is TGCGCCAGCAGTTTAAGGGAGTCCTCCCGCGCCCCGAACACTGAAGCTTTCTTT.